This entry concerns a single T cell receptor beta chain. This entry belongs to a study of T cell changes during pregnancy in multiple sclerosis. Method: immunoSEQ multiplex PCR; TCRdb's copy keeps in-frame clones and lacks some. The data contain about 40,000 clones, 90% to 95% of them singletons. CDR3 length: 14 residues. Germline lookup yields CDR1 MDHEN and CDR2 SYDVKM. Losses at the gene ends were 6 bases for V and 2 bases for J; bases not matched to a gene: 5. The TCR comes from a female donor with multiple sclerosis, enrolled in a pregnancy study. Sequenced material: CD8+ T cells from peripheral blood mononuclear cells, taken before pregnancy. V gene TRBV28 combines with J gene TRBJ2-3, with TRBD1 matching 7 bases. DNA for the CDR3: TGTGCCAGCAGCCGGGACAGTACCACAGATACGCAGTATTTT. The encoded protein is CASSRDSTTDTQYF.